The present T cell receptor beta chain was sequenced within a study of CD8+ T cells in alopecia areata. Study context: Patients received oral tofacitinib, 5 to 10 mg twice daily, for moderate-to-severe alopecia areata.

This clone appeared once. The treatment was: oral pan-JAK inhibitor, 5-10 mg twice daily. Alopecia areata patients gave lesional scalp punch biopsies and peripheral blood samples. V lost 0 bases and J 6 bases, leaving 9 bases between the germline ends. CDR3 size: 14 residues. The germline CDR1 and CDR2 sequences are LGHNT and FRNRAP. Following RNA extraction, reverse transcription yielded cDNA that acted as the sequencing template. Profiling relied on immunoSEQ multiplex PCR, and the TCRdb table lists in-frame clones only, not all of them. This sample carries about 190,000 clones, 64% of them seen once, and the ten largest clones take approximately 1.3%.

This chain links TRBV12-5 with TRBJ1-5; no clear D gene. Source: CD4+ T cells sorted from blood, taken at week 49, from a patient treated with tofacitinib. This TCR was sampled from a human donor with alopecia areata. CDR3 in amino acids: CASGLVGIPQPQHF. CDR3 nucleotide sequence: TGTGCTAGTGGTTTGGTAGGCATCCCTCAGCCCCAGCATTTT. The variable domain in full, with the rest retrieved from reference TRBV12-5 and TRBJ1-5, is DARVTQTPRHKVTEMGQEVTMRCQPILGHNTVFWYRQTMMQGLELLAYFRNRAPLDDSGMPKDRFSAEMPDATLATLKIQPSEPRDSAVYFCASGLVGIPQPQHFGDGTRLSIL.